These T cell receptor beta chains were read from a single sample in a study of chemoradiotherapy in HPV16-positive cancers. TCRdb keeps only in-frame clones here, not all; method: immunoSEQ multiplex PCR. The data hold tens of thousands of clones, with more than 90% observed a single time. The sample here was blood, taken from a patient who underwent chemoradiotherapy. All receptors derive from a human donor with HPV-associated anogenital cancer. The CDR3 runs from the conserved cysteine through the conserved F or W. The D gene is left open where the match is weak. Rows may omit the clone size; those that give it use once, few, many or a size class.

clone size: -; V gene: TRBV5-6; J gene: TRBJ1-2; D gene: -; CDR3 DNA: TGTGCCAGCAGCTCGGCCCCGAGAGAAGGCTATGGCTACACCTTC; CDR3 protein: CASSSAPREGYGYTF
clone size: -; V gene: TRBV7-9; J gene: TRBJ1-2; D gene: TRBD1; CDR3 DNA: TGTGCCAGCAGCTTAGCTCGGGACAGGAACTATGGCTACACCTTC; CDR3 protein: CASSLARDRNYGYTF
clone size: -; V gene: TRBV4-3; J gene: TRBJ2-7; D gene: -; CDR3 DNA: TGCGCCAGCAGCCAAGATACAACGGTCCCTCGGGAGCAGTACTTC; CDR3 protein: CASSQDTTVPREQYF
clone size: -; V gene: TRBV9; J gene: TRBJ2-2; D gene: -; CDR3 DNA: TGTGCCAGTGGAGTAGCAGTAAACACCGGGGAGCTGTTTTTT; CDR3 protein: CASGVAVNTGELFF
clone size: -; V gene: TRBV30; J gene: TRBJ2-5; D gene: TRBD2; CDR3 DNA: TGTGCCTGGAGTGTAGGGAGGGGAGGACAAGAGACCCAGTACTTC; CDR3 protein: CAWSVGRGGQETQYF
clone size: -; V gene: TRBV10-2; J gene: TRBJ1-2; D gene: -; CDR3 DNA: TGCGCCAGCAGTCCCGACAGTAACTATGGCTACACCTTC; CDR3 protein: CASSPDSNYGYTF
clone size: -; V gene: TRBV7-2; J gene: TRBJ1-2; D gene: -; CDR3 DNA: TGTGCCAGCAGCTTAGGTTTCCGGGATTCTAACTATGGCTACACCTTC; CDR3 protein: CASSLGFRDSNYGYTF
clone size: -; V gene: TRBV4-3; J gene: TRBJ2-7; D gene: TRBD1; CDR3 DNA: TGCGCCAGCAGCCAAGATGCCGGACAGGTCTCCTACGAGCAGTACTTC; CDR3 protein: CASSQDAGQVSYEQYF
clone size: -; V gene: TRBV19; J gene: TRBJ2-5; D gene: -; CDR3 DNA: TGTGCCAGTAGTGTTAGCGGCGCAAGAGAGACCCAGTACTTC; CDR3 protein: CASSVSGARETQYF
clone size: -; V gene: TRBV7-9; J gene: TRBJ2-1; D gene: -; CDR3 DNA: TGCGCCAGCAGCTTTGAGGGCTCCTACAATGAGCAGTTCTTC; CDR3 protein: CASSFEGSYNEQFF
clone size: once; V gene: TRBV5-1; J gene: TRBJ2-1; D gene: TRBD1; CDR3 DNA: TGCGCCAGCAGCTTGGTAGGACAGGGAAGAAATGAGCAGTTCTTC; CDR3 protein: CASSLVGQGRNEQFF
clone size: -; V gene: TRBV2; J gene: TRBJ2-5; D gene: -; CDR3 DNA: TGTGCCAGCAGGGCCCGAGGGGCAGGGGAGACCCAGTACTTC; CDR3 protein: CASRARGAGETQYF
clone size: -; V gene: TRBV7-2; J gene: TRBJ2-5; D gene: -; CDR3 DNA: TGTGCCAGCAGCTTAGTAGATCAAGAGACCCAGTACTTC; CDR3 protein: CASSLVDQETQYF
clone size: -; V gene: TRBV11-3; J gene: TRBJ2-1; D gene: TRBD2; CDR3 DNA: TGTGCCAGCAGCTTAGGCCCAGGGAGGGGTGAGCAGTTCTTC; CDR3 protein: CASSLGPGRGEQFF
clone size: -; V gene: TRBV7-2; J gene: TRBJ2-5; D gene: -; CDR3 DNA: TGTGCCAGCAGCTTATCCAGGACCCCAGGGACCCAGTACTTC; CDR3 protein: CASSLSRTPGTQYF
clone size: -; V gene: TRBV5-1; J gene: TRBJ2-7; D gene: -; CDR3 DNA: TGCGCCAGCAGCTTCCCTCGTGGGTCCTACGAGCAGTACTTC; CDR3 protein: CASSFPRGSYEQYF
clone size: -; V gene: TRBV5-1; J gene: TRBJ1-2; D gene: -; CDR3 DNA: TGCGCCAGCAGCTTGGAAGGAACGGGGCAGGGCTACACCTTC; CDR3 protein: CASSLEGTGQGYTF
clone size: -; V gene: TRBV1; J gene: TRBJ1-2; D gene: -; CDR3 DNA: TGCACCAGCAGCCAAGATTTTCGGGATGGCAGCGGCGGCTACACCTTC; CDR3 protein: CTSSQDFRDGSGGYTF
clone size: -; V gene: TRBV7-9; J gene: TRBJ2-1; D gene: TRBD1; CDR3 DNA: TGTGCCAGCAGCTTAGGACAGGGCTACAATGAGCAGTTCTTC; CDR3 protein: CASSLGQGYNEQFF
clone size: -; V gene: TRBV2; J gene: TRBJ2-6; D gene: -; CDR3 DNA: TGTGCCAGCAGTGATGAACGCCCTTGGCTGAGGACCAACGTCCTGACTTTC; CDR3 protein: CASSDERPWLRTNVLTF
clone size: -; V gene: TRBV2; J gene: TRBJ1-3; D gene: -; CDR3 DNA: TGTGCCAGCAGGGAACTAGGAAACACCATATATTTT; CDR3 protein: CASRELGNTIYF
clone size: -; V gene: TRBV27; J gene: TRBJ2-7; D gene: TRBD1; CDR3 DNA: TGTGCCAGCAGTTTATCGCTCGGACAGGTCTCCTACGAGCAGTACTTC; CDR3 protein: CASSLSLGQVSYEQYF
clone size: -; V gene: TRBV19; J gene: TRBJ2-1; D gene: -; CDR3 DNA: TGTGCCAGTAGTATTCGGTCTAGCTCCTACAATGAGCAGTTCTTC; CDR3 protein: CASSIRSSSYNEQFF
clone size: -; V gene: TRBV18; J gene: TRBJ2-3; D gene: TRBD2; CDR3 DNA: TGTGCCAGCTCCCCCCGGACTAGCGGGACTGGTGGTGGAGATACGCAGTATTTT; CDR3 protein: CASSPRTSGTGGGDTQYF
clone size: -; V gene: TRBV29-1; J gene: TRBJ2-5; D gene: -; CDR3 DNA: TGCAGCGTTGTGACGGAAGAGACCCAGTACTTC; CDR3 protein: CSVVTEETQYF
clone size: -; V gene: TRBV6-4; J gene: TRBJ1-1; D gene: -; CDR3 DNA: TGTGCCAGCAGTGACGCCAGGGGCACTGAAGCTTTCTTT; CDR3 protein: CASSDARGTEAFF
clone size: few; V gene: TRBV20-1; J gene: TRBJ1-2; D gene: -; CDR3 DNA: TGCAGTGCTAGAGATCAGGGGGGCTACACCTTC; CDR3 protein: CSARDQGGYTF
clone size: once; V gene: TRBV5-1; J gene: TRBJ2-1; D gene: -; CDR3 DNA: TGCGCCAGCAGCTTCCGGGACGCTTTCGATGAGCAGTTCTTC; CDR3 protein: CASSFRDAFDEQFF